These 10 T cell receptor beta chains were all obtained from the same sample, sequenced in a study of CD8+CD57+ T cells in acquired aplastic anemia. TCR beta VDJ and CDR3 profiles were obtained from a genomic DNA template. TCRdb called the reads again in MiXCR, with one record for every CDR3 protein. The sample yields about 70,000 distinct CDR3 sequences, around half seen once. Specimen: sorted CD4+, CD8+, or CD8+CD57+ T cells (not recorded which) from PBMCs. These TCRs come from a human donor in good health, serving as a control.

This clonotype was seen many times. The gene calls are TRBV12-5 and TRBJ1-5; weak D call: TRBD1 (6 bases). CDR1 LGHNT and CDR2 FRNRAP come from the germline V gene. V was pared by 1 base and J by 3 bases, with 13 bases between. The CDR3 is 16 residues long. The CDR3 bases are TGTGCTAGTGGTTTGGCGTCGGGACAATTCAATCAGCCCCAGCATTTT. Protein product: CASGLASGQFNQPQHF.

The gene calls are TRBV10-3 and TRBJ2-5, with no clear D. The CDR3 sequence is 12 residues long. CDR1 is ENHRY and CDR2 is SYGVKD in the germline V gene. Trimming pared 6 bases from V and 3 bases from J, leaving 8 bases between. The DNA of the CDR3 is TGTGCCATCAGGGTAGGAGAAGAGACCCAGTACTTC. Protein product: CAIRVGEETQYF.

In its sample, this clonotype was seen once. V and J are TRBV15 and TRBJ1-4; D unresolved. This CDR3 is built from 12 residues. CDR1 and CDR2 from the germline V gene are LNHNV and YYDKDF (reference sequence). Trimming left V 5 bases short and J 7 bases short, with 8 bases between. The CDR3 bases are TGTGCCACCAGCCACAGTAGTGAAAAACTGTTTTTT. Protein: CATSHSSEKLFF.

V and J are TRBV3-1 and TRBJ2-1; D is unresolved. The V and J ends lost 1 base and 1 base respectively, with 8 bases between them. This CDR3 is 15 amino acids long. CDR1 is LGHDT, CDR2 YNNKEL, per germline (reference sequence). The CDR3, as DNA: TGTGCCAGCAGCCAAGTTGGGAAGTCCTACAATGAGCAGTTCTTC. Protein product: CASSQVGKSYNEQFF.

The chain recombines TRBV11-2 with TRBJ2-1, with 9 bases lining up with TRBD2. The V gene end was trimmed by 0 bases and the J gene end by 7 bases; junction bases not matched to a gene: 4. The V gene's germline CDR1 is SGHAT and CDR2 FQNNGV. The CDR3 covers 15 residues. The CDR3 is CASSLDSGRGNEQFF. As DNA, the CDR3 is TGTGCCAGCAGCTTAGATAGCGGGAGAGGAAATGAGCAGTTCTTC.

This clonotype was detected many times. The chain employs TRBV12-3 or TRBV12-4 and TRBJ1-2; 11 bases agree with TRBD1. The CDR3 is made up of 18 amino acids. J gave up 2 bases and V 4 bases, and 12 bases lay outside the gene matches. CDR3 bases: TGTGCCAGCAGTTCCGTCCGGGACAGGGGGGCATTCAACTATGGCTACACCTTC. Its translation: CASSSVRDRGAFNYGYTF.

This clonotype came up once. A much larger clone sits a single nucleotide away, making a read error possible. The J gene is TRBJ2-3, the V gene TRBV27; D is possibly TRBD1 (6 bases). The end of the DNA fits TRBJ1-5 better, so the J call may be wrong. CDR1 is MNHEY, CDR2 SMNVEV, per germline (reference sequence). The CDR3 is 14 amino acids. This CDR3 reads CASTARGGADTQHF. The CDR3 DNA follows: TGTGCCAGCACGGCGCGGGGGGGCGCAGATACGCAGCATTTT.

Many counts were recorded for this clonotype. This rearrangement joins TRBV11-2 to TRBJ2-1; 12 nucleotides align to TRBD2. Per germline, CDR1 SGHAT and CDR2 FQNNGV. This CDR3 comprises 16 residues. Trimming removed 4 bases from V and 5 bases from J; junction bases left unmatched: 6. CDR3 coding DNA: TGTGCCAGCAGCTCCCCGCTAGCGGGAGGGCACAATGAGCAGTTCTTC. Residues: CASSSPLAGGHNEQFF.

This chain links TRBV7-6 with TRBJ1-5; the match to TRBD1 covers 8 bases. The CDR3 extends over 17 amino acids. Losses at the gene ends were 1 base for V and 2 bases for J; bases not matched to a gene: 7. Germline values: CDR1 SGHVS, CDR2 FNYEAQ. The CDR3 reads CASSLEAGGFGNQPQHF. The CDR3 bases are TGTGCCAGCAGCTTAGAGGCAGGGGGCTTTGGCAATCAGCCCCAGCATTTT.

This clonotype showed up many times. J is TRBJ2-1 and V is TRBV20-1, with 11 bases matching TRBD2. CDR1 DFQATT and CDR2 SNEGSKA come from the germline V gene (reference sequence). Trimming took 3 bases from V and 4 from J; bases not matched to a gene: 2. This CDR3 comprises 14 residues. CDR3 residues: CSARTSGDYNEQFF. As DNA, the CDR3 is TGCAGTGCTAGGACTAGCGGGGATTACAATGAGCAGTTCTTC.